This entry describes one T cell receptor (beta chain). The draw of peripheral blood yielded approximately 11 milliliters from each donor. Isolated PBMCs totaled at least 7 million in each sample. The data derive from a study of blood T cells in healthy people across ages. Combining a sample-barcoded 5' primer with a J-beta primer mix, a second PCR ran for roughly 7 to 12 cycles. TCRdb ran MiXCR on the 5' RACE reads and lists one entry per CDR3 protein. The sample contains 700,000 to 850,000 distinct CDR3 sequences, about 53% of which appear only once. The TCR originated in a man older than 75 in good health. The sample taken for sequencing was blood.

CDR3 residues: CASSLGGGLATHTEFF. CDR3 coding DNA: TGCGCCAGCAGCTTGGGAGGAGGACTAGCGACACACACAGAGTTCTTC. V and J are TRBV5-1 and TRBJ2-1; 9 bases map to TRBD2. CDR1 SGHRS and CDR2 YFSETQ come from the germline V gene. The CDR3 is made up of 16 amino acids. The V gene end was trimmed by 0 bases and the J gene end by 14 bases; junction bases not matched to a gene: 15.